The 20 T cell receptor beta chains below all came from one sample that was sequenced in a study of CD8+CD57+ T cells in acquired aplastic anemia. Genomic DNA provided the template from which TCR beta VDJ and CDR3 profiles were obtained. Via MiXCR, TCRdb re-called the reads, giving one row per CDR3 protein. This repertoire shows hundreds of thousands of distinct CDR3 sequences, around 33% found once; its top ten account for roughly 0.89%. Before being chosen for sequencing, patients had shown CD8+CD57+ cell expansion by flow cytometry. The sequenced sample was sorted CD4+, CD8+, or CD8+CD57+ T cells (not recorded which) from PBMCs. Receptor source: a human donor with aplastic anemia.

For this clonotype: This could be a read error, since a much larger clone is one nucleotide away. The chain employs TRBV7-8 and TRBJ2-2; D call uncertain. The germline gives CDR1 SGHVS, CDR2 FQNEAQ. The CDR3 extends over 14 amino acids. The CDR3: CAGSFGGGTGELFF. Here the CDR3 DNA reads TGTGCCGGCAGCTTCGGTGGTGGAACCGGGGAGCTGTTTTTT.

As for this clonotype: A much larger clone differs from this one at a single base, so this may be a read error. The CDR3 reads CAGSKPGETQYF. CDR3 coding DNA: TGTGCCGGCAGTAAGCCCGGGGAGACCCAGTACTTC. J is TRBJ2-5 and V is TRBV25-1; no clear D. Germline V CDR1 and CDR2: MGHDK, SYGVNS. The CDR3 sequence is 12 residues long. The whole variable domain, remainder taken from reference TRBV25-1 and TRBJ2-5, is EADIYQTPRYLVIGTGKKITLECSQTMGHDKMYWYQQDPGMELHLIHYSYGVNSTEKGDLSSESTVSRIRTEHFPLTLESARPSHTSQYLCAGSKPGETQYFGPGTRLLVL.

This clonotype was picked up many times. This sequence joins TRBV2 and TRBJ1-6, with a possible D match to TRBD1 (6 bases). With 3 bases removed from V and 7 bases from J, the gap between germline ends came to 16 bases. Germline lookup yields CDR1 SNHLY and CDR2 FYNNEI. The CDR3 sequence is 16 residues long. The DNA for the CDR3 is TGTGCCAGCAGTGAGTATGAGGGGGTCGGAAATTCACCCCTCCACTTT. This translates into CASSEYEGVGNSPLHF.

The genes are TRBV10-3 and TRBJ2-7; D is undetermined. This CDR3 contains 11 residues. Trimming stripped 11 bases from V and 3 bases from J, with 11 bases between. CDR1 is ENHRY and CDR2 is SYGVKD in the germline V gene. Here the CDR3 reads CAWSGGYEQYF. CDR3 coding DNA: TGTGCCTGGAGTGGCGGCTACGAGCAGTACTTC.

Many counts were recorded for this clonotype. This sequence joins TRBV25-1 and TRBJ2-5; the D is unclear. Germline loops: CDR1 MGHDK, CDR2 SYGVNS. The CDR3 runs 14 residues. Trimming removed 2 bases at V and 1 base at J, with 8 bases between. CDR3 in DNA: TGTGCCAGCAGTGAACCCCACCGCCAAGAGACCCAGTACTTC. Translated: CASSEPHRQETQYF.

This clonotype was recorded at least ten times. The rearrangement joins TRBV7-6 to TRBJ2-7, with TRBD2 matching over 10 bases. The germline V gene encodes CDR1 SGHVS and CDR2 FNYEAQ. The CDR3 is 17 residues long. V lost 5 bases, J lost 5 bases, and 15 bases stayed unmatched. The CDR3 loop reads CASSRGVAGGSSDEQYF. CDR3 in DNA: TGTGCCAGCAGCCGAGGGGTAGCGGGGGGAAGCAGCGACGAGCAGTACTTC.

For this clonotype: Possible read error: a much larger clone is one base away. The chain employs TRBV20-1 and TRBJ1-1; 7 bases line up with TRBD1. The CDR3 has 14 residues. In germline, CDR1 is DFQATT, CDR2 SNEGSKA (reference sequence). CDR3 loop: CGATKGQTNTEAFF. The DNA of the CDR3 is TGCGGTGCTACCAAGGGACAGACGAACACTGAAGCTTTCTTT.

In this sample, this clonotype turned up many times. The rearrangement uses TRBV15 and TRBJ2-1; 9 positions agree with TRBD2. Germline CDR1 is LNHNV and CDR2 is YYDKDF (reference sequence). The CDR3 contains 17 residues. Trimming cost V 0 bases and J 8 bases; bases outside gene matches: 11. The CDR3 is CATSRDLLAGVSDEQFF. The CDR3 DNA is TGTGCCACCAGCAGAGATCTGTTAGCGGGAGTATCCGATGAGCAGTTCTTC.

V is TRBV3-1 and J is TRBJ2-3; TRBD2 agrees at 13 bases. Looked up from germline, CDR1 is LGHDT and CDR2 is YNNKEL (reference sequence). The CDR3 contains 19 residues. Trimming cost V 4 bases and J 0 bases; bases outside gene matches: 10. The CDR3 DNA is TGTGCCAGCAGCCGGACTAGCGGGGGCCCGGCATATAGCACAGATACGCAGTATTTT. Residues: CASSRTSGGPAYSTDTQYF.

V is TRBV4-3 and J is TRBJ1-6; TRBD1 agrees at 10 bases. V trimming: 0 bases; J trimming: 8 bases; junction bases outside the gene matches: 7. The CDR3 has 17 residues. Germline-derived CDR1 and CDR2 are LGHNA and YSLEER. The CDR3 reads CASSQDRGQGKDSPLHF. In DNA, the CDR3 is TGCGCCAGCAGCCAAGATAGGGGACAGGGGAAAGATTCACCCCTCCACTTT.

This clonotype was detected once. The V and J genes are TRBV10-2 and TRBJ1-2; no firm D call. V was clipped by 0 bases and J by 4 bases, with 6 bases between them. In germline, CDR1 is WSHSY, CDR2 SAAADI. This CDR3 is 13 amino acids long. CDR3 region: CASSESRTYGYTF. DNA for the CDR3: TGCGCCAGCAGTGAGTCGCGGACCTATGGCTACACCTTC.

This clonotype was observed a few times. The V and J genes are TRBV24-1 and TRBJ1-1; D unresolved. The CDR3 length is 13 residues. Germline loops: CDR1 KGHDR, CDR2 SFDVKD. The V and J ends lost 5 bases and 3 bases respectively, with 9 bases between them. The CDR3 here is CATSAVWDTEAFF. For the CDR3, the DNA is TGTGCCACCAGTGCGGTATGGGACACTGAAGCTTTCTTT.

This clonotype was seen many times. The V gene is TRBV19, the J gene TRBJ2-2, with D tentatively TRBD2 (5 bases). CDR3 length equals 14 residues. V gave up 6 bases and J gave up 6 bases, with 14 bases separating them. In germline, CDR1 is LNHDA, CDR2 SQIVND (reference sequence). The CDR3 reads CASRTRAASGELFF. CDR3 nucleotides: TGTGCCAGTAGAACGAGGGCAGCGTCCGGGGAGCTGTTTTTT.

There are a few counts of this clonotype. The chain couples TRBV25-1 to TRBJ2-3; D may be TRBD1 (7 bases). The CDR3 runs 13 residues. Trimming stripped 3 bases from V and 6 bases from J, with 10 bases between. Germline V lookup: CDR1 MGHDK, CDR2 SYGVNS. CDR3 nucleotides: TGTGCCAGCAGTGACGGAGGGGGCGATACGCAGTATTTT. This codes for CASSDGGGDTQYF. The full variable domain, with the rest looked up from reference TRBV25-1 and TRBJ2-3, is EADIYQTPRYLVIGTGKKITLECSQTMGHDKMYWYQQDPGMELHLIHYSYGVNSTEKGDLSSESTVSRIRTEHFPLTLESARPSHTSQYLCASSDGGGDTQYFGPGTRLTVL.

This clonotype was found once. The gene calls are TRBV12-3 or TRBV12-4 and TRBJ1-4, with D hard to call. This CDR3 has 14 residues. Deletions cut 2 bases from V and 7 bases from J, with 11 bases between. The CDR3 reads CASSLSQPSEKLFF. The CDR3 DNA is TGTGCCAGCAGTTTATCTCAGCCAAGTGAAAAACTGTTTTTT.

The V gene is TRBV10-3, the J gene TRBJ2-5, with TRBD2 matching over 11 bases. The CDR3 totals 16 residues. CDR1 and CDR2 (germline): ENHRY, SYGVKD. V shed 2 bases, J shed 7 bases, and the junction held 9 bases outside the gene matches. In DNA, the CDR3 is TGTGCCATCAGTGAGCGGTTAAGAGGGACTAGCGGGACCCAGTACTTC. This translates into CAISERLRGTSGTQYF.

This clonotype was seen a handful of times. This chain connects TRBV30 to TRBJ1-6, with D uncertain. This CDR3 contains 12 residues. Germline CDR1 and CDR2: GTSNPN and SVGIG (reference sequence). Trimming cost V 8 bases and J 14 bases, with 19 bases left between them. The CDR3: CARREPGRTLHF. The CDR3 nucleotides are TGTGCCAGAAGAGAACCTGGGCGTACCCTCCACTTT.

The chain is built from TRBV5-8 and TRBJ2-7, with 8 bases fitting TRBD1. There are 15 residues in the CDR3. Germline CDR1 is SGHTS and CDR2 is YDEGEE. With V trimmed by 0 bases and J by 2 bases, 4 bases remained unmatched. The CDR3 is CASSLEGTGPYEQYF. Written as DNA, the CDR3 is TGTGCCAGCAGCTTGGAAGGGACAGGACCCTACGAGCAGTACTTC.

The chain has TRBV20-1 and TRBJ1-5, with D hard to call. V was pared by 5 bases and J by 4 bases, with 9 bases between. Germline V gene data show CDR1 as DFQATT and CDR2 as SNEGSKA (reference sequence). The CDR3 runs to 12 residues. CDR3 sequence (DNA): TGCAGTGCTCTGCTACCAAATCAGCCCCAGCATTTT. Encoded protein: CSALLPNQPQHF.

The table lists this clonotype with a few counts. The rearrangement links TRBV20-1 to TRBJ2-2; the match to TRBD2 covers 13 bases. This CDR3 spans 16 amino acids. The J segment lost 5 bases and the V segment lost 5 bases, leaving 8 bases of the junction unmatched. The germline CDR1 and CDR2 sequences are DFQATT and SNEGSKA (reference sequence). CDR3: CSAAKTSGRWTGELFF. In DNA, the CDR3 is TGCAGTGCTGCAAAGACTAGCGGGAGGTGGACCGGGGAGCTGTTTTTT.